This is a list of T cell receptor beta chains from one sample in a study of blood T cell repertoires in COVID-19. Sequencing was performed with immunoSEQ multiplex PCR; in TCRdb, only in-frame clones are kept and a portion is missing. Of 50,000 to 65,000 clones listed, approximately 88% are singletons. The sample consisted of peripheral blood. The receptors here all came from a man aged 50 to 60 with active COVID-19. Both conserved end residues are part of each CDR3. Each record gives: V gene, J gene, CDR3 length, clone size, D gene, CDR3 protein, CDR3 DNA. D genes are given only for firm matches. A clone size is listed for some rows: how often the clone was seen (once, few, many), or a class if it is expanded.

v_gene: TRBV7-2
j_gene: TRBJ2-1
len: 16
abundance: once
d_gene: TRBD1
CDR3aa: CASRPGSGTAVNEQFF
CDR3nt: TGTGCCAGCAGACCGGGATCCGGGACAGCAGTCAATGAGCAGTTCTTC

v_gene: TRBV18
j_gene: TRBJ1-5
len: 14
abundance: -
d_gene: -
CDR3aa: CASSPGQTNQPQHF
CDR3nt: TGTGCCAGCTCACCCGGACAGACCAATCAGCCCCAGCATTTT

v_gene: TRBV6-5
j_gene: TRBJ2-7
len: 13
abundance: -
d_gene: TRBD1
CDR3aa: CAGKTGGFDEQYF
CDR3nt: TGTGCCGGAAAAACAGGGGGCTTTGACGAGCAGTACTTC

v_gene: TRBV10-1
j_gene: TRBJ1-1
len: 21
abundance: -
d_gene: -
CDR3aa: CASSGEACEERGGWMNTEAFF
CDR3nt: TGCGCCAGCAGTGGGGAAGCCTGCGAAGAGAGGGGAGGTTGGATGAACACTGAAGCTTTCTTT

v_gene: TRBV18
j_gene: TRBJ2-5
len: 17
abundance: -
d_gene: -
CDR3aa: CASSPPRGGGGEETQYF
CDR3nt: TGTGCCAGCTCACCTCCCCGAGGAGGGGGAGGGGAAGAGACCCAGTACTTC

v_gene: TRBV5-6
j_gene: TRBJ2-3
len: 17
abundance: -
d_gene: TRBD1
CDR3aa: CASSLRDGTGVGDTQYF
CDR3nt: TGTGCCAGCAGCCTACGGGACGGGACAGGGGTAGGGGATACGCAGTATTTT

v_gene: TRBV5-3
j_gene: TRBJ2-3
len: 12
abundance: -
d_gene: -
CDR3aa: CARSSTGDTQYF
CDR3nt: TGTGCCAGAAGTTCGACTGGAGATACGCAGTATTTT

v_gene: TRBV12-5
j_gene: TRBJ2-7
len: 16
abundance: -
d_gene: TRBD1
CDR3aa: CASGEPTGGSPYEQYF
CDR3nt: TGTGCTAGTGGCGAGCCGACAGGGGGGTCCCCTTACGAGCAGTACTTC

v_gene: TRBV5-1
j_gene: TRBJ2-5
len: 15
abundance: -
d_gene: TRBD1
CDR3aa: CASSLTGNGGETQYF
CDR3nt: TGCGCCAGCAGCCTGACAGGGAACGGAGGAGAGACCCAGTACTTC

v_gene: TRBV2
j_gene: TRBJ2-1
len: 13
abundance: -
d_gene: -
CDR3aa: CASKGVGYNEQFF
CDR3nt: TGTGCCAGCAAAGGGGTAGGGTACAATGAGCAGTTCTTC

v_gene: TRBV7-8
j_gene: TRBJ2-1
len: 17
abundance: -
d_gene: TRBD1
CDR3aa: CASSLGGQVTSYNEQFF
CDR3nt: TGTGCCAGCAGCTTAGGGGGACAGGTTACTTCCTACAATGAGCAGTTCTTC

v_gene: TRBV5-1
j_gene: TRBJ2-3
len: 15
abundance: -
d_gene: TRBD2
CDR3aa: CASSLMGLGTDTQYF
CDR3nt: TGCGCCAGCAGCTTGATGGGACTAGGCACAGATACGCAGTATTTT

v_gene: TRBV19
j_gene: TRBJ1-1
len: 15
abundance: -
d_gene: -
CDR3aa: CASSIGASGFAEAFF
CDR3nt: TGTGCCAGTAGTATAGGAGCCTCGGGGTTTGCTGAAGCTTTCTTT

v_gene: TRBV5-8
j_gene: TRBJ2-1
len: 14
abundance: -
d_gene: -
CDR3aa: CASRRLLVGREQFF
CDR3nt: TGTGCCAGCAGAAGGTTACTAGTGGGGAGGGAGCAGTTCTTC

v_gene: TRBV5-1
j_gene: TRBJ2-7
len: 22
abundance: once
d_gene: -
CDR3aa: CASSWDRWDLGGERGIPGEQYF
CDR3nt: TGCGCCAGCAGCTGGGACAGGTGGGATCTCGGAGGGGAGCGGGGCATTCCGGGGGAGCAGTACTTC

v_gene: TRBV2
j_gene: TRBJ1-4
len: 15
abundance: -
d_gene: -
CDR3aa: CASSRDSRGDEKLFF
CDR3nt: TGTGCCAGCAGCCGGGACTCCCGAGGGGATGAAAAACTGTTTTTT

v_gene: TRBV21-1
j_gene: TRBJ1-6
len: 15
abundance: -
d_gene: -
CDR3aa: CASSSPGQVNSPLHF
CDR3nt: TGTGCCAGCAGCAGTCCGGGACAGGTCAATTCACCCCTCCACTTT

v_gene: TRBV4-1
j_gene: TRBJ1-6
len: 15
abundance: few
d_gene: -
CDR3aa: CASSRDGQTNSPLHF
CDR3nt: TGCGCCAGCAGCCGGGACGGACAGACCAATTCACCCCTCCACTTT

v_gene: TRBV3-1/TRBV3-2
j_gene: TRBJ1-1
len: 14
abundance: few
d_gene: -
CDR3aa: CASSLTSETYEAFF
CDR3nt: TGTGCCAGCAGCCTAACCTCAGAGACATATGAAGCTTTCTTT

v_gene: TRBV15
j_gene: TRBJ2-3
len: 18
abundance: -
d_gene: TRBD1
CDR3aa: CATSKLLERGLSTDTQYF
CDR3nt: TGTGCCACCAGCAAGCTCCTTGAGAGGGGGCTGAGCACAGATACGCAGTATTTT

v_gene: TRBV10-3
j_gene: TRBJ2-1
len: 13
abundance: -
d_gene: TRBD1
CDR3aa: CAISDEGAPAQFF
CDR3nt: TGTGCCATCAGTGACGAGGGGGCTCCAGCGCAGTTCTTC

v_gene: TRBV2
j_gene: TRBJ2-7
len: 15
abundance: -
d_gene: TRBD1
CDR3aa: CASSLPGQVIYEQYF
CDR3nt: TGTGCCAGCAGCCTACCGGGACAGGTTATCTACGAGCAGTACTTC

v_gene: TRBV3-1/TRBV3-2
j_gene: TRBJ1-3
len: 14
abundance: -
d_gene: -
CDR3aa: CASSQEDRGNTIYF
CDR3nt: TGTGCCAGCAGCCAAGAGGACAGAGGAAACACCATATATTTT

v_gene: TRBV27
j_gene: TRBJ2-5
len: 12
abundance: -
d_gene: -
CDR3aa: CASSFRRGTQYF
CDR3nt: TGTGCCAGCAGTTTTAGACGGGGGACCCAGTACTTC

v_gene: TRBV5-1
j_gene: TRBJ1-1
len: 11
abundance: -
d_gene: -
CDR3aa: CASSLGGQAFF
CDR3nt: TGCGCCAGCAGCTTGGGGGGCCAAGCTTTCTTT

v_gene: TRBV5-1
j_gene: TRBJ2-7
len: 18
abundance: -
d_gene: TRBD2
CDR3aa: CASSLSSGTSGRPYEQYF
CDR3nt: TGCGCCAGCAGCTTGTCCTCCGGGACTAGCGGTAGACCCTACGAGCAGTACTTC

v_gene: TRBV25-1
j_gene: TRBJ1-2
len: 13
abundance: -
d_gene: TRBD1
CDR3aa: CASSDRGHYGYTF
CDR3nt: TGTGCCAGCAGTGACAGGGGGCACTATGGCTACACCTTC

v_gene: TRBV21-1
j_gene: TRBJ1-2
len: 11
abundance: -
d_gene: -
CDR3aa: CASPSCGGYTF
CDR3nt: TGTGCCAGCCCCAGTTGCGGCGGCTACACCTTC

v_gene: TRBV18
j_gene: TRBJ2-2
len: 16
abundance: -
d_gene: -
CDR3aa: CASSPALGQSTGELFF
CDR3nt: TGTGCCAGCTCACCTGCCTTGGGGCAGTCCACCGGGGAGCTGTTTTTT

v_gene: TRBV5-1
j_gene: TRBJ2-5
len: 14
abundance: -
d_gene: TRBD1
CDR3aa: CASSPGQLQETQYF
CDR3nt: TGCGCCAGCAGCCCGGGACAGCTCCAAGAGACCCAGTACTTC

v_gene: TRBV19
j_gene: TRBJ2-5
len: 11
abundance: -
d_gene: TRBD2
CDR3aa: CASGEGETQYF
CDR3nt: TGTGCCAGTGGGGAGGGAGAGACCCAGTACTTC

v_gene: TRBV7-2
j_gene: TRBJ1-2
len: 14
abundance: -
d_gene: TRBD1
CDR3aa: CATGMGRGREGYTF
CDR3nt: TGTGCCACAGGAATGGGCAGGGGGCGAGAAGGCTACACCTTC

v_gene: TRBV19
j_gene: TRBJ2-3
len: 14
abundance: -
d_gene: TRBD2
CDR3aa: CASRASGGAYTQYF
CDR3nt: TGTGCCAGTAGGGCTAGCGGGGGGGCTTATACGCAGTATTTT

v_gene: TRBV10-1
j_gene: TRBJ2-1
len: 15
abundance: -
d_gene: TRBD1
CDR3aa: CATHRGFDSRDEQFF
CDR3nt: TGCGCCACCCACAGGGGTTTTGATAGTCGGGATGAGCAGTTCTTC

v_gene: TRBV9
j_gene: TRBJ2-7
len: 14
abundance: -
d_gene: TRBD2
CDR3aa: CASSAGLAGDEQYF
CDR3nt: TGTGCCAGCAGCGCCGGACTAGCGGGGGACGAGCAGTACTTC

v_gene: TRBV6-5
j_gene: TRBJ1-2
len: 15
abundance: -
d_gene: TRBD1
CDR3aa: CASRDRARDAYGYTF
CDR3nt: TGTGCCAGCAGGGACAGGGCCCGTGACGCCTATGGCTACACCTTC

v_gene: TRBV7-2
j_gene: TRBJ1-6
len: 17
abundance: -
d_gene: -
CDR3aa: CASSLVETSSYNSPLHF
CDR3nt: TGTGCCAGCAGCTTAGTGGAGACCAGCTCCTATAATTCACCCCTCCACTTT

v_gene: TRBV10-3
j_gene: TRBJ2-3
len: 13
abundance: -
d_gene: -
CDR3aa: CAIRSPPTDTQYF
CDR3nt: TGTGCCATACGGAGTCCCCCCACAGATACGCAGTATTTT

v_gene: TRBV7-2
j_gene: TRBJ2-7
len: 15
abundance: -
d_gene: TRBD2
CDR3aa: CASSITSGGSYEQYF
CDR3nt: TGTGCCAGCAGCATCACTAGCGGGGGGTCCTACGAGCAGTACTTC

v_gene: TRBV20-1
j_gene: TRBJ2-7
len: 13
abundance: -
d_gene: -
CDR3aa: CSASSQETYEQYF
CDR3nt: TGCAGTGCTAGTAGTCAGGAAACCTACGAGCAGTACTTC

v_gene: TRBV4-1
j_gene: TRBJ1-5
len: 19
abundance: -
d_gene: TRBD1
CDR3aa: CASSQAAGGRVYSNQPQHF
CDR3nt: TGCGCCAGCAGCCAAGCGGCAGGGGGCCGCGTCTATAGCAATCAGCCCCAGCATTTT

v_gene: TRBV3-1/TRBV3-2
j_gene: TRBJ1-1
len: 13
abundance: -
d_gene: -
CDR3aa: CASSQGALTEAFF
CDR3nt: TGTGCCAGCAGCCAAGGGGCTCTCACTGAAGCTTTCTTT

v_gene: TRBV6-1
j_gene: TRBJ1-5
len: 16
abundance: -
d_gene: -
CDR3aa: CASSEGGRGGGTPQHF
CDR3nt: TGTGCCAGCAGTGAAGGCGGGAGGGGCGGAGGGACGCCCCAGCATTTT

v_gene: TRBV6-5
j_gene: TRBJ2-2
len: 14
abundance: few
d_gene: TRBD1
CDR3aa: CASSFGTDTGELFF
CDR3nt: TGTGCCAGCAGCTTCGGGACAGACACCGGGGAGCTGTTTTTT

v_gene: TRBV24-1
j_gene: TRBJ2-3
len: 16
abundance: -
d_gene: TRBD1
CDR3aa: CATSDNGKGQADTQYF
CDR3nt: TGTGCCACCAGTGATAACGGGAAGGGACAGGCCGATACGCAGTATTTT

v_gene: TRBV2
j_gene: TRBJ2-7
len: 14
abundance: -
d_gene: -
CDR3aa: CASSVGTVSYEQYF
CDR3nt: TGTGCCAGCAGTGTAGGCACAGTCTCCTACGAGCAGTACTTC

v_gene: TRBV18
j_gene: TRBJ1-5
len: 14
abundance: -
d_gene: TRBD1
CDR3aa: CASSTGTGDQPQHF
CDR3nt: TGTGCCAGCTCTACCGGGACAGGGGACCAGCCCCAGCATTTT

v_gene: TRBV9
j_gene: TRBJ2-1
len: 13
abundance: once
d_gene: -
CDR3aa: CASSKLFPHEQFF
CDR3nt: TGTGCCAGCAGCAAGCTGTTCCCTCATGAGCAGTTCTTC

v_gene: TRBV27
j_gene: TRBJ1-4
len: 17
abundance: -
d_gene: -
CDR3aa: CASSLLAGIETNEKLFF
CDR3nt: TGTGCCAGCAGTTTATTAGCGGGGATTGAGACTAATGAAAAACTGTTTTTT

v_gene: TRBV5-1
j_gene: TRBJ1-2
len: 13
abundance: -
d_gene: -
CDR3aa: CASSNEGVYGYTF
CDR3nt: TGCGCCAGCAGCAATGAGGGAGTCTATGGCTACACCTTC

v_gene: TRBV2
j_gene: TRBJ2-3
len: 12
abundance: -
d_gene: -
CDR3aa: CASRSPFDTQYF
CDR3nt: TGTGCCAGCAGGAGCCCGTTTGATACGCAGTATTTT

v_gene: TRBV11-2
j_gene: TRBJ1-1
len: 14
abundance: -
d_gene: TRBD1
CDR3aa: CASSFDRGGTEAFF
CDR3nt: TGTGCCAGCAGCTTCGACAGGGGTGGGACTGAAGCTTTCTTT

v_gene: TRBV7-2
j_gene: TRBJ1-5
len: 13
abundance: -
d_gene: TRBD1
CDR3aa: CASSPGQNQPQHF
CDR3nt: TGTGCCAGCAGCCCGGGACAGAATCAGCCCCAGCATTTT